Included here is one TCR beta chain sequence, with context. What it binds is not known. The data derive from a study of radiotherapy plus CTLA-4 blockade in lung cancer. Overall study context: With roughly a third of patients having disease control, objective responses were seen in approximately 17%.

Overall study findings and caveats: Radiotherapy was combined with ipilimumab, and tumor-derived TCR clones then expanded in blood. Early clone dynamics of blood T cells, plus interferon-beta, reportedly predicted response best.

The CDR3 spans 14 residues. In germline, CDR1 is SGHRS, CDR2 YFSETQ. V gave up 4 bases and J gave up 8 bases; unmatched junction bases: 12. Repertoires were generated with immunoSEQ multiplex PCR, while TCRdb's copy carries only in-frame clones and drops some. The repertoire holds about 57,000 clones, around 79% seen once, with roughly 15% in the top ten. Focal radiation and CTLA-4 blockade (ipilimumab) were tested in chemo-refractory metastatic non-small-cell lung cancer patients. The chain is built from TRBV5-1 and TRBJ2-7, with TRBD1 identical over 7 bases. The specimen comprised peripheral blood, sampled from a patient treated with radiotherapy plus ipilimumab. The origin of this receptor is a human donor with non-small cell lung cancer who had a complete response to radiotherapy plus ipilimumab. DNA of the CDR3: TGCGCCAGCAGCGACCAGGGGGTTCCGGGCCAGCAGTACTTC. Residues: CASSDQGVPGQQYF. The variable domain in full, with the rest retrieved from reference TRBV5-1 and TRBJ2-7, is KAGVTQTPRYLIKTRGQQVTLSCSPISGHRSVSWYQQTPGQGLQFLFEYFSETQRNKGNFPGRFSGRQFSNSRSEMNVSTLELGDSALYLCASSDQGVPGQQYFGPGTRLTVT.